These T cell receptor beta chains were read from a single sample in a study of blood T cells in healthy people across ages. One entry per CDR3 protein results from TCRdb running MiXCR on the 5' RACE reads. The sample includes 1.2 million to 1.5 million distinct CDR3 sequences, approximately 63% of them seen just once. Sequencing was done on a sample of blood. These receptor sequences come from a man aged 18 to 30 in good health. CDR3s include the opening cysteine and the closing phenylalanine or tryptophan. Each record gives: J gene, D gene, V gene, clone size, CDR3 DNA, CDR3 protein. D genes are given only for firm matches. Size is stated for part of the rows, as once, few or many counts, or as a class when the clone is expanded.

>TRBJ2-7|-|TRBV3-1|-
TGTGCCAGCAGCGTCCCCCGGAGCGAGCAGTACTTC
CASSVPRSEQYF
>TRBJ2-2|-|TRBV15|few
TGTGCCACCAGCAGAGCCCAAATCTCGAACACCGGGGAGCTGTTTTTT
CATSRAQISNTGELFF
>TRBJ2-1|TRBD1|TRBV7-2|few
TGTGCCAGCAGCGTAGGACAGGGTGGCGAGCAGTTCTTC
CASSVGQGGEQFF
>TRBJ1-2|-|TRBV12-3/TRBV12-4|few
TGTGCCAGCAGCCTGGACTCGGAAAACTATGGCTACACCTTC
CASSLDSENYGYTF
>TRBJ2-7|-|TRBV9|few
TGTGCCAGCAGCGTAGGGTTCCTCGGCTCCTACGAGCAGTACTTC
CASSVGFLGSYEQYF
>TRBJ2-4|TRBD2|TRBV27|few
TGTGCCAGCAGTTATATAGCGGGGGGTGTGGAGCAGTACTTC
CASSYIAGGVEQYF
>TRBJ2-7|-|TRBV21-1|-
TGTGCCAGCAGCAAAGTGGAGCTAAAGTACTTC
CASSKVELKYF
>TRBJ2-2|-|TRBV6-4|many
TGTGCCAGCAGTGACGGAGCCACCGGGGAGCTGTTTTTT
CASSDGATGELFF
>TRBJ1-2|-|TRBV11-2|-
TGTGCCAGCAGCTTAGGCTCCGGGAGGGACTACTATGGCTACACCTTC
CASSLGSGRDYYGYTF
>TRBJ2-7|-|TRBV6-5|few
TGTGCCAGCAGTACTCCCGGTTATGAGCAGTACTTC
CASSTPGYEQYF
>TRBJ2-1|-|TRBV7-8|-
TGTGCCAGCAGCTTAGAGCGGAGACTGGGACGGATAGGATTCTACAATGAGCAGTTCTTC
CASSLERRLGRIGFYNEQFF
>TRBJ2-7|-|TRBV4-1|-
TGCGCCAGCAGCCAAGATGGCAAGTACGAGCAGTACTTC
CASSQDGKYEQYF
>TRBJ2-7|TRBD1|TRBV4-1|-
TGCGCCAGCAGCCAAGTGGGGCCGGGACAGGGGGCGAACGAGCAGTACTTC
CASSQVGPGQGANEQYF
>TRBJ1-5|-|TRBV20-1|-
TGCAGTGCTAGAAGAACAGACCCATGGCAGCCCCAGCATTTT
CSARRTDPWQPQHF
>TRBJ2-5|TRBD2|TRBV6-1|-
TGTGCCAGCACCAGTAGCGGGATTGAGACCCAGTACTTC
CASTSSGIETQYF
>TRBJ1-2|TRBD1|TRBV15|-
TGTGCCACCAGCACCTGGACAGGGCCTGGCTACACCTTC
CATSTWTGPGYTF
>TRBJ2-1|TRBD2|TRBV20-1|few
TGCAGTGCTAAGAACTCGCGGGAGGGCGGTAATGAGCAGTTCTTC
CSAKNSREGGNEQFF
>TRBJ1-1|-|TRBV20-1|once
TGCAGTGCCCTCACGACAGGAAGCACTGAAGCTTTCTTT
CSALTTGSTEAFF
>TRBJ2-7|-|TRBV6-1|-
TGTGCCAGCAGTGGTGGGAGGACGCCAGGGCTTTACGAGCAGTACTTC
CASSGGRTPGLYEQYF
>TRBJ2-6|-|TRBV28|few
TGTGCCAGCAGACTCATGACAGTCTCTGGGGCCAACGTCCTGACTTTC
CASRLMTVSGANVLTF
>TRBJ2-6|-|TRBV5-1|many
TGCGCCAGTATCTCAGGGGCCAACGTCCTGACTTTC
CASISGANVLTF
>TRBJ2-1|TRBD2|TRBV23-1|-
TGCGCCAGCAGTCAAAGGACTAGCTTGACCTACAATGAGCAGTTCTTC
CASSQRTSLTYNEQFF
>TRBJ2-7|-|TRBV3-1|-
TGTGCCAGCAGCCTCTTGAGGACAACCTACGAGCAGTACTTC
CASSLLRTTYEQYF
>TRBJ2-4|TRBD2|TRBV20-1|few
TGCAGTGCTAGAGAGGGGCGCGGGAGGGTAAACATTCAGTACTTC
CSAREGRGRVNIQYF
>TRBJ2-7|-|TRBV10-3|-
TGTGCCATCAGTGTCCGCAGGGGAGACTACGAGCAGTACTTC
CAISVRRGDYEQYF
>TRBJ2-7|TRBD1|TRBV6-9|few
TGTGCCAGCAGTTATAGCAGGGGGCGCGCCTACGAGCAGTACTTC
CASSYSRGRAYEQYF
>TRBJ2-1|TRBD2|TRBV4-1|few
TGCGCCAGCAGCCATAGACTAGCGGGAGGCCATGAGCAGTTCTTC
CASSHRLAGGHEQFF
>TRBJ2-5|TRBD2|TRBV5-6|-
TGTGCCAGCAGCTTGGTGACTAGCGACGGGACCCAGTACTTC
CASSLVTSDGTQYF
>TRBJ2-7|TRBD1|TRBV4-1|few
TGCGCCAGCAGCGCCCCAGGGGGCTCAGCCTACGAGCAGTACTTC
CASSAPGGSAYEQYF
>TRBJ2-5|-|TRBV5-1|few
TGCGCCAGCAGCTTGCTGGGACACCGAGAAGAGACCCAGTACTTC
CASSLLGHREETQYF
>TRBJ2-5|-|TRBV27|-
TGTGCCAACACACAGCTAGGCCAAGAGACCCAGTACTTC
CANTQLGQETQYF
>TRBJ2-7|TRBD2|TRBV20-1|-
TGCAGTGCTAGAGATTTCAGAAGCGGGGCCTACGAGCAGTACTTC
CSARDFRSGAYEQYF
>TRBJ1-2|-|TRBV6-5|-
TGTGCCAGCACCCCAGGGCAGAACTATGGCTACACCTTC
CASTPGQNYGYTF
>TRBJ2-2|-|TRBV20-1|-
TGCAGTGCAAGAGACCCACAGGGCCCCGGGGAGCTGTTTTTT
CSARDPQGPGELFF
>TRBJ2-7|TRBD1|TRBV20-1|-
TGCAGTGCCGACGGACAGGGTATCTACGAGCAGTACTTC
CSADGQGIYEQYF
>TRBJ2-7|TRBD1|TRBV5-5|-
TGTGCCAGCAGCGACAGGGGGATCGGTTACGAGCAGTACTTC
CASSDRGIGYEQYF
>TRBJ2-5|TRBD2|TRBV20-1|once
TGCAGAGTCGGACTAGCGGGAGTAGAGACCCAGTACTTC
CRVGLAGVETQYF
>TRBJ1-2|-|TRBV4-3|-
TGCGCCAGCAGCCAGGGTTCGACGGGGGATGGCTACACCTTC
CASSQGSTGDGYTF
>TRBJ2-1|-|TRBV20-1|few
TGCAGTGCTAGAGATGACCAGCGGAGGAACTACAATGAGCAGTTCTTC
CSARDDQRRNYNEQFF
>TRBJ2-5|-|TRBV20-1|-
TGCAGTGCTAAGGAGGTCCAGACCCAGTACTTC
CSAKEVQTQYF
>TRBJ2-7|-|TRBV4-1|-
TGCGCCAGCAGCCGTGTGGTAGTGAGCTACGAGCAGTACTTC
CASSRVVVSYEQYF
>TRBJ1-4|-|TRBV20-1|-
TGCAGTGCTGGGGGGTATAATGAAAAACTGTTTTTT
CSAGGYNEKLFF
>TRBJ2-7|TRBD2|TRBV29-1|-
TGCAGCGTTGAGAGCGGGAGGACTTACGAGCAGTACTTC
CSVESGRTYEQYF
>TRBJ2-1|-|TRBV12-3/TRBV12-4|-
TGTGCCACCACCACCACGTCGGAGCATGGGCAGTTCTTC
CATTTTSEHGQFF
>TRBJ2-4|-|TRBV6-6|few
TGTGCCAGCAGCCCGGGACACAAAAACATTCAGTACTTC
CASSPGHKNIQYF
>TRBJ2-5|-|TRBV28|-
TGTGCCAGCAGTTTATATCGGCAGGGGAATCAGGAGCAGTACTTC
CASSLYRQGNQEQYF
>TRBJ2-1|TRBD2|TRBV12-3/TRBV12-4|-
TGTGCCAGCAGTGTCCTAGCGGTCGACAATGAGCAGTTCTTC
CASSVLAVDNEQFF
>TRBJ2-7|-|TRBV20-1|-
TGCAGTGCTAACTCTGCAGTTAGGGCCTACGAGCAGTACTTC
CSANSAVRAYEQYF
>TRBJ2-1|-|TRBV27|-
TGTGCCAGCAGTCTCTACAAAGGCTCCTACAATGAGCAGTTCTTC
CASSLYKGSYNEQFF
>TRBJ1-5|-|TRBV28|few
TGTGCCAGCAGTATTGGTTCCACGCCCCAGCATTTT
CASSIGSTPQHF
>TRBJ1-1|-|TRBV4-3|-
TGCGCCAGCAGCCAAGGACCGTGGACTCGAGAAGCTTTCTTT
CASSQGPWTREAFF
>TRBJ2-2|-|TRBV7-2|-
TGTGCCAGCAGCCGGCGTCGGGGGCTGAACACCGGGGAGCTGTTTTTT
CASSRRRGLNTGELFF
>TRBJ2-3|TRBD2|TRBV4-1|-
TGCGCCAGCAGCTTATACCCCGGGAGCGGGGCCGCAGATACGCAGTATTTT
CASSLYPGSGAADTQYF
>TRBJ1-4|-|TRBV7-6|-
TGTGCCAGCAGCAGCCAACAAGCAACTAATGAAAAACTGTTTTTT
CASSSQQATNEKLFF
>TRBJ1-2|TRBD1|TRBV4-1|-
TGCGCCAGCAGCCAAGTCCCGCGGGGCACAGGGGATGGCTACACCTTC
CASSQVPRGTGDGYTF
>TRBJ2-3|-|TRBV11-2|-
TGTGCCAGCAGCTTAGACGGGACACCAGCCAAAGATACGCAGTATTTT
CASSLDGTPAKDTQYF
>TRBJ2-3|TRBD2|TRBV29-1|-
TGCAGCGTTCGAATCGGGGGGGCCTTTACAGATACGCAGTATTTT
CSVRIGGAFTDTQYF
>TRBJ2-7|-|TRBV9|-
TGTGCCAGCAGCGTAGGAGGGCGCTTCCACTACGAGCAGTACTTC
CASSVGGRFHYEQYF